Included here is one TCR beta chain sequence, with context. No antigen is known for it. A junction boundary mismatches the germline segment, possibly from a read error. This entry comes from a study of T cells after yellow fever vaccination. Overall study results and limits: Primary-vaccination clones mostly resurfaced post-booster (about 95% CD4, approximately 87% CD8).

CDR3 length equals 12 residues. Germline-derived CDR1 and CDR2 are DFQATT and SNEGSKA (reference sequence). TCRdb itself ran the 5' RACE reads through MiXCR, one entry per CDR3 protein. The sample has about 220,000 distinct CDR3 sequences; less than 3.5% are singletons. The material was CD4+ T cells sorted from PBMCs, obtained 10 days after the yellow fever booster vaccination. This sequence joins TRBV20-1 and TRBJ2-3; maybe TRBD2 (5 bases). The sequence was collected from a man between 18 and 29 years old who received the YFV17D yellow fever vaccine. CDR3 sequence reads: CSARDGPETNFF. CDR3 coding DNA: TGCAGTGCTAGAGATGGGCCAGAGACTAACTTTTTT.